The clone carrying this TCR beta chain was counted ten times or more. The data stem from a study of regulatory T cells in long-lasting Graves disease. Time point meaning: newly diagnosed GD, antithyroid drugs for less than 3 months. RNA isolated from PBMCs was used to make the TCR library. The authors drew patients from an endocrinology department in Xi'an, China. Peripheral blood, at about 10 milliliters, went into EDTA tubes. Germline V gives CDR1 LGHNA, CDR2 YNFKEQ. V lost 3 bases and J lost 5; bases outside the gene matches: 8. The CDR3 sequence is 16 residues long. Libraries of TCR beta came from iRepertoire HTBI primers plus Arm-PCR of CDR3 regions. TCRdb used MiXCR to reprocess the multiplex PCR reads, holding one entry per CDR3 protein. Among some 450,000 distinct CDR3 sequences listed, over 15% were seen once. The same data also went into a second study, on T cells in Graves' hyperthyroidism and ophthalmopathy. That paper states: Diagnosis relied on clinical symptoms, serum thyroxine and TRAb, thyroid ultrasound and orbital computed tomography. When the TCR CDR3 underwent first-round RT-PCR, the HTBI primer set was used.

This chain connects TRBV4-2 to TRBJ2-1; 9 bases are shared with TRBD2. The source of this sequence is a young woman with Graves disease. Specimen: peripheral blood mononuclear cells (PBMCs), collected at new diagnosis, from a patient treated with antithyroid drugs. This CDR3 is CASSQLAGEGDNEQFF. In DNA form, the CDR3 reads TGTGCCAGCAGCCAGTTAGCGGGAGAAGGGGACAATGAGCAGTTCTTC.